This record covers a single T cell receptor beta chain. Germline V gives CDR1 SGHRS, CDR2 YFSETQ. With 6 bases clipped from V and 4 bases from J, the junction kept 19 bases outside the gene matches. This CDR3 contains 19 residues. Amplified TCR beta CDR3 regions derived from RNA transcripts. First-round RT-PCR with HTBI primers amplified the TCR CDR3 region. TCRdb analysed the multiplex PCR reads with MiXCR anew, one entry per CDR3 protein. The table shows under 400,000 distinct CDR3 sequences, with 15% to 18% occurring only once. This record belongs to a study of T cells in Graves' hyperthyroidism and ophthalmopathy.

This receptor was taken from a woman between 18 and 29 years old with Graves' hyperthyroidism that later progressed to Graves' ophthalmopathy. What was sequenced was blood. J is TRBJ2-1 and V is TRBV5-1; TRBD2 matches 10 bases. CDR3 region: CASIPGTGGLAVPYNEQFF. The CDR3, as DNA: TGCGCCAGCATCCCCGGGACAGGAGGACTAGCGGTACCATACAATGAGCAGTTCTTC. The complete variable domain, with remaining parts taken from reference TRBV5-1 and TRBJ2-1, reads KAGVTQTPRYLIKTRGQQVTLSCSPISGHRSVSWYQQTPGQGLQFLFEYFSETQRNKGNFPGRFSGRQFSNSRSEMNVSTLELGDSALYLCASIPGTGGLAVPYNEQFFGPGTRLTVL.